The source of this T cell receptor (beta chain) is a study of blood T cell repertoires in COVID-19. Across the study: Acute and convalescent COVID-19 specimens originated in the United States, Italy and Spain. PBMCs, B-cell-depleted T cells, or T cells provided the cDNA or gDNA that made up the material.

The J segment lost 4 bases and the V segment lost 5 bases, leaving 6 bases of the junction unmatched. The V gene's germline CDR1 is SQVTM and CDR2 ANQGSEA. The CDR3 extends over 15 amino acids. In the study's own analysis: The authors estimated nucleated cell counts from reference gene primer amplification. Clones were read by immunoSEQ multiplex PCR, and TCRdb kept only the in-frame ones, dropping some. V and J calls and clone size follow that table, whereas D and trimming were derived from the DNA. The sample has 52,000 or so clones, 60% to 85% seen once; the top ten hold 4.5% to 6%. This receptor was obtained from a human donor in a cohort sampled during active COVID-19. Sequencing was carried out using peripheral blood. The genes are TRBV29-1 and TRBJ2-1, with 12 positions matching TRBD2. CDR3 DNA: TGCAGCGTTCGTATTCTAGCGGGAGGGTACAATGAGCAGTTCTTC. This encodes CSVRILAGGYNEQFF.